This T cell receptor (beta chain) was identified in a study of blood T cell repertoires in COVID-19. About the study: Sample material is recorded as cDNA or gDNA derived from T cells, B-cell-depleted T cells, or PBMCs.

The age range of participants was about 18 to 90 years, with residence in about 25 US areas. Grouping used clinical history reported by participants in a survey and questionnaire. Produced via immunoSEQ multiplex PCR; TCRdb's table is partial and in-frame only. The data hold just over 300,000 clones, with roughly 89% observed a single time. This TCR was recovered from a woman between 18 and 29 years old with acute COVID-19. The sequenced sample consisted of PBMCs or T cells enriched from blood (not recorded which).

This chain's CDR3 is CASSYSTQPAADGYTF. The DNA of the CDR3 is TGTGCCAGCAGTTATTCCACCCAACCTGCGGCGGATGGCTACACCTTC. The gene calls are TRBV6-5 and TRBJ1-2; D remains ambiguous. Germline V gene data show CDR1 as MNHEY and CDR2 as SVGAGI. The CDR3 has 16 residues. V was clipped by 3 bases and J by 6 bases, with 20 bases between them.